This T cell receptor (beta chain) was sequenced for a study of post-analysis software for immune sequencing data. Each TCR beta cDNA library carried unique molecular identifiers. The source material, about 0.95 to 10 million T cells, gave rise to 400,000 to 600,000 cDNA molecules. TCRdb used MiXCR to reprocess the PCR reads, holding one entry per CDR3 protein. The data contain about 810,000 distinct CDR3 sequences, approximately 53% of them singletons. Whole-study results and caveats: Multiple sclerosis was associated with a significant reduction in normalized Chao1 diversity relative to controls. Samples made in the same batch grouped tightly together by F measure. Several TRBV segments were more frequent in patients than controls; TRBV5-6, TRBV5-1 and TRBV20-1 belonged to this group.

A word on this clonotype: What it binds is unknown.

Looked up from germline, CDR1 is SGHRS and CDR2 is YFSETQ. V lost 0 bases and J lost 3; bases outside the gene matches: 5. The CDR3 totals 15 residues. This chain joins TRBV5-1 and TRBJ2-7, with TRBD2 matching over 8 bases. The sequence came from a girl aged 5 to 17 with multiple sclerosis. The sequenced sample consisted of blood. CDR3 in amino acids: CASSLEREMVYEQYF. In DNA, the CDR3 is TGCGCCAGCAGCTTGGAGCGGGAGATGGTCTACGAGCAGTACTTC.